This T cell receptor beta chain emerged from a study of shared clonotypes between healthy human individuals. The germline V and J ends were trimmed by 4 bases and 3 bases, with 2 bases remaining between them. The CDR3 is 11 residues long. CDR1 is MGHDK and CDR2 is SYGVNS in the germline V gene. The protocol was immunoSEQ multiplex PCR, while the TCRdb copy is restricted to in-frame clones and leaves out a portion. In the table there are fewer than 350,000 clones, around 87% of which are singletons. There were only Caucasian adults among the donors, and all lived in Nashville, Tennessee. The V call is TRBV25-1, the J call TRBJ2-3; no reliable D call. The sample was memory CD8+ T cells sorted from blood. Subset here: CD45RO+ cells pooled with CCR7-negative TemRA cells. The origin of this receptor is a young man in good health. The CDR3 DNA is TGTGCCAGCAGTGCGACAGATACGCAGTATTTT. The encoded protein is CASSATDTQYF.